This T cell receptor (beta chain) was recorded in a study of cytomegalovirus exposure and HLA in healthy donors. The PCR employed 60 Vbeta primers together with 13 Jbeta primers. Libraries were prepared by immunoSEQ multiplex PCR; TCRdb keeps only in-frame clonotypes and omits some of them. This table has roughly 190,000 clones, around 77% appearing once. The CDR3 loop spans 19 amino acids. V was pared by 4 bases and J by 0 bases, with 21 bases between. CDR1 is SGHVS, CDR2 FQNEAQ, per germline. Material: PBMCs. The chain has TRBV7-8 and TRBJ1-4; D is perhaps TRBD1 (6 bases). The clonotype was recovered from a woman in her 30s in good health and CMV-seropositive. CDR3 sequence reads: CASSSPKQDRSTTNEKLFF. In DNA, the CDR3 is TGTGCCAGCAGCTCGCCTAAACAGGACAGATCAACAACTAATGAAAAACTGTTTTTT.